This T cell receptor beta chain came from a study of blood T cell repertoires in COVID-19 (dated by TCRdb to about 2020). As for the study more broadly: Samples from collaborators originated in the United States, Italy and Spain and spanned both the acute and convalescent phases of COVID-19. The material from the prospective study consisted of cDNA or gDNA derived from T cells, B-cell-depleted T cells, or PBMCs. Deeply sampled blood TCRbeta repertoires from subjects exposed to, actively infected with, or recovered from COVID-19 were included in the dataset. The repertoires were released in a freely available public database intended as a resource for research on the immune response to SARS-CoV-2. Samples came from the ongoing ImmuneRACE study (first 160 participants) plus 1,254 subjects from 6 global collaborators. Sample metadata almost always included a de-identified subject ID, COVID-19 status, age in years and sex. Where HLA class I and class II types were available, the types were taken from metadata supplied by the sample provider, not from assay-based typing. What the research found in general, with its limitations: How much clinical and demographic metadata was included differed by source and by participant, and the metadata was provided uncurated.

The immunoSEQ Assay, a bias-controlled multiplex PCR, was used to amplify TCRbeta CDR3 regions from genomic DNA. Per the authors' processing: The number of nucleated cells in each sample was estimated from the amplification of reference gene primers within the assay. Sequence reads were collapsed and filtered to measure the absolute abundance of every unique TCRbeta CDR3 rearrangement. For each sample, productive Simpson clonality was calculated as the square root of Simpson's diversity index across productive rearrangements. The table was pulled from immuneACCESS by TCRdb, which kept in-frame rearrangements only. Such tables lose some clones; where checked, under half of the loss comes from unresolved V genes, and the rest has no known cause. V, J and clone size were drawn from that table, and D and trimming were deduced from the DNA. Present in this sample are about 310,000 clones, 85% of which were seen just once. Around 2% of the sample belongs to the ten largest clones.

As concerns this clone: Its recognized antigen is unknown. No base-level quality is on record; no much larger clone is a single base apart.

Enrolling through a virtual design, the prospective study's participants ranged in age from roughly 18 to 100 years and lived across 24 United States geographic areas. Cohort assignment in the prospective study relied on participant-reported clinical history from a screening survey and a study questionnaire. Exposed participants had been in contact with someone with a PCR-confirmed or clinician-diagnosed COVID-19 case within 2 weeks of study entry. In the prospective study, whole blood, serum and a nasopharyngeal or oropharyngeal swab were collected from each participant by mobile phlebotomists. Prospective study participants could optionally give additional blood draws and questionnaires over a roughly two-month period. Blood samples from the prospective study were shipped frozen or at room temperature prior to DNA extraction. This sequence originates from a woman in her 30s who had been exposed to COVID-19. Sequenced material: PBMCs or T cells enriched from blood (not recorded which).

The nucleotide sequence is given as TGTGCCAGCAGCCAAGGGACAGCCTCTGGGGCCAACGTCCTGACTTTC. Translated, this gives CASSQGTASGANVLTF. Recombination joined TRBV11-1 with TRBJ2-6; 7 bases in the middle match TRBD1. Including the terminal cysteine and phenylalanine, the CDR3 comprises 16 residues. Left in the record is the CDR3 DNA by itself, 48 bases read in frame from the first base. According to the germline V gene (reference sequence), CDR1 reads SGHAT and CDR2 reads FQDESV. Compared with germline, V lacks 5 bases and J lacks 0 bases; bases without a gene match: 4.